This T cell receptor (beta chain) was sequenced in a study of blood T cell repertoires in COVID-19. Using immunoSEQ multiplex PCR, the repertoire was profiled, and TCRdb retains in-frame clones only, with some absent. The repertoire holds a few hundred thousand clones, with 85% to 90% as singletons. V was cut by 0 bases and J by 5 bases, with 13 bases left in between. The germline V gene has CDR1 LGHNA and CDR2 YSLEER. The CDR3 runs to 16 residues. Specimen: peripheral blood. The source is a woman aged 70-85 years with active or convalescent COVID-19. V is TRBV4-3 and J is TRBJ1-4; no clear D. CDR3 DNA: TGCGCCAGCAGCCAAGAGGCCCTGAGGGCGAATGAAAAACTGTTTTTT. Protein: CASSQEALRANEKLFF.